A single TCR beta chain is shown here with its context. The antigen is not known. The data derive from a study of cytomegalovirus exposure and HLA in healthy donors. The PCR made use of 60 Vbeta and 13 Jbeta primers. Method: immunoSEQ multiplex PCR; TCRdb's copy keeps in-frame clones and lacks some. The sample has around 150,000 clones; 75% to 85% are singletons. The J segment lost 4 bases and the V segment lost 4 bases, leaving 12 bases of the junction unmatched. Germline V lookup: CDR1 MNHNS, CDR2 SASEGT. The CDR3 covers 17 residues. Broader study findings: An analysis that was carried out later associated 16,000 or so TCR beta sequences with HLA alleles at 0.05 false discovery rate. There were some 150 TCR beta chains listed as cytomegalovirus-associated. Researchers reported that a few CMV-associated chains were confirmed in vitro as CMV antigen-specific.

The chain uses TRBV6-1 and TRBJ2-2, with 7 bases aligning to TRBD2. The specimen was PBMCs. The origin of this receptor is a man aged 50 to 59 in good health and CMV-seropositive. The CDR3 DNA reads TGTGCCAGCAGTGGAGAAAGGGAGCGGGATGGCACCGGGGAGCTGTTTTTT. Encoded protein: CASSGERERDGTGELFF.